This entry is about one TCR beta chain. Its cognate antigen has yet to be identified. Qualities for individual bases were not recorded, and no much larger clone is one base off. Relative to germline, V is 5 bases shorter and J is 2 bases shorter, with 9 bases between their ends. From the cysteine through the phenylalanine, the CDR3 covers 13 amino acids. Only CDR3 DNA remains: 39 bases, in frame from the first base. CDR1 and CDR2, per the germline V gene, are SGHDN and FVKESK. The data originate from a study of blood T cell repertoires in COVID-19 (dated by TCRdb to between 2020 and 2021). Study-level background: Samples covering the acute and convalescent phases of COVID-19 were provided by collaborators in the United States, Italy and Spain. The material from the prospective study consisted of cDNA or gDNA derived from T cells, B-cell-depleted T cells, or PBMCs. Samples were obtained from the ongoing ImmuneRACE study (first 160 participants) and from approximately 1,200 subjects provided by 6 global collaborators. Subjects who had been exposed to COVID-19, were actively infected with it, or had recovered from it provided the deeply sampled blood TCRbeta repertoires that made up the dataset. A freely available public database, intended as a resource for researchers studying the immune response to SARS-CoV-2, is where the repertoires were released. Where HLA class I and class II types were available, the types were taken from metadata supplied by the sample provider, not from assay-based typing. Nearly every sample came with metadata listing a de-identified subject ID, COVID-19 status, age in years and sex. The paper's findings and limits, for the study overall: The quantity of clinical and demographic metadata differed by source and by participant and was supplied without curation.

Each collaborating institution followed its own protocols to collect whole blood in K2EDTA tubes. For TCRbeta analysis, collaborators shipped samples as frozen whole blood, isolated PBMCs, or DNA extracted from either of those sample types. The immunoSEQ Assay, a bias-controlled multiplex PCR, was used to amplify TCRbeta CDR3 regions from genomic DNA. The original pipeline was this. Nucleated cell counts per sample were estimated from amplification of reference gene primers within the assay. Sequence reads were collapsed and filtered to measure the absolute abundance of every unique TCRbeta CDR3 rearrangement. Productive Simpson clonality was computed per sample as the square root of Simpson's diversity index over productive rearrangements. The table comes from immuneACCESS by way of TCRdb, which keeps in-frame sequences with V and J called. Part of the clones is missing from these tables; in studies checked, under half for an unresolved V gene and the rest for unknown reasons. V and J calls and clone size come straight from that table; D and trimming were deduced from the DNA. The sample table lists 130,000 or so clones, more than 70% of them with a count of one. The top ten clonotypes cover about 1.3% of the sample.

The V and J genes are TRBV14 and TRBJ1-2, and possibly TRBD1, on 5 matching bases. The sequence came from a man between 60 and 75 years old with acute or convalescent COVID-19. Sample: peripheral blood. The CDR3 reads CASSFDSNYGYTF. The bases are TGTGCCAGCAGCTTTGACAGCAACTATGGCTACACCTTC.